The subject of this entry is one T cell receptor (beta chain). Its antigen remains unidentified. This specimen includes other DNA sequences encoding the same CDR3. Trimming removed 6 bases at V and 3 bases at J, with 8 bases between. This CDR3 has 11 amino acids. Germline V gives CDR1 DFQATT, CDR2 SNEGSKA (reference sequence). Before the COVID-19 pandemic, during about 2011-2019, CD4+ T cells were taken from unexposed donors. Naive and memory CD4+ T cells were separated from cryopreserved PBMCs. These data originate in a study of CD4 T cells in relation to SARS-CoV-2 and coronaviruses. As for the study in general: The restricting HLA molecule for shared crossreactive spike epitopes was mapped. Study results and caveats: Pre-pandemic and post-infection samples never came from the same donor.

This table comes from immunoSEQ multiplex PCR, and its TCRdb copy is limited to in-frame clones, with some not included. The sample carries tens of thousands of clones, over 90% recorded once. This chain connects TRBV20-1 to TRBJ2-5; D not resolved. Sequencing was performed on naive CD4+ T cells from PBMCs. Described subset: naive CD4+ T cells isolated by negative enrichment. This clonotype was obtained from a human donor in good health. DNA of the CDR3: TGCAGTGCCCGTGGGGAAGAGACCCAGTACTTC. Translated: CSARGEETQYF.